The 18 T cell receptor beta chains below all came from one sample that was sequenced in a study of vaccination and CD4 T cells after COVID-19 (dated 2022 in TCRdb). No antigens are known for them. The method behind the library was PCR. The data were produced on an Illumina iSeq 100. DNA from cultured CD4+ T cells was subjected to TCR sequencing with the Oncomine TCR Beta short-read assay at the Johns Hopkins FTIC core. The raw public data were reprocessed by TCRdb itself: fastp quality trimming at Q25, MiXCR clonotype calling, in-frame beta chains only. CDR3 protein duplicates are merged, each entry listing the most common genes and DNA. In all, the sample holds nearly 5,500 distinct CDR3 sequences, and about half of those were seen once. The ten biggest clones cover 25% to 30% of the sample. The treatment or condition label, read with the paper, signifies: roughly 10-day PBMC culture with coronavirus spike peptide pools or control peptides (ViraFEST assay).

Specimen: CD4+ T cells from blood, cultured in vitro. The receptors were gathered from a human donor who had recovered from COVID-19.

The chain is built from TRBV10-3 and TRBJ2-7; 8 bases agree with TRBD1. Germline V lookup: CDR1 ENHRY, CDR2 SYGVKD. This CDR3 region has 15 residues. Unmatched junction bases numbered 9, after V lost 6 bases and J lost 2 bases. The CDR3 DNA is TGTGCCATCAGAGTATCGGCAGGGGGCACCTACGAGCAGTACTTC. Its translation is CAIRVSAGGTYEQYF.

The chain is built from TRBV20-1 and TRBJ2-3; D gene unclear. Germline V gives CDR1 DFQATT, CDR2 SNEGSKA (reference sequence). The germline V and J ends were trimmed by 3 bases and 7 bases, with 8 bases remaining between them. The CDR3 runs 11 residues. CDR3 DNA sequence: TGCAGTGCTAGTACTCGGAATACGCAGTATTTT. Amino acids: CSASTRNTQYF.

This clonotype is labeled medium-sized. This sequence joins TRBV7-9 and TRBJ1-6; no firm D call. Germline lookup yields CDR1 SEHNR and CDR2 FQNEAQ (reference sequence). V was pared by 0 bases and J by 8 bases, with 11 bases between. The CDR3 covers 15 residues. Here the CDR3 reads CASSLALGYDSPLHF. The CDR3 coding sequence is TGTGCCAGCAGCTTAGCGCTAGGGTACGATTCACCCCTCCACTTT. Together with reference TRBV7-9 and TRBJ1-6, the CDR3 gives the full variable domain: DTGVSQNPRHKITKRGQNVTFRCDPISEHNRLYWYRQTLGQGPEFLTYFQNEAQLEKSRLLSDRFSAERPKGSFSTLEIQRTEQGDSAMYLCASSLALGYDSPLHFGNGTRLTVT.

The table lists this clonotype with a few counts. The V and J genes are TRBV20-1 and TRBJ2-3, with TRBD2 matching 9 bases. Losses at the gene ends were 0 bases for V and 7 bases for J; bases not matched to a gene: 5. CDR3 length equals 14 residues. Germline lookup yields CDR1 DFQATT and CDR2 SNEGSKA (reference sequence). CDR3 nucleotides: TGCAGTGCTAGAGAGGTCAGCGGGAGGTATACGCAGTATTTT. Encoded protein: CSAREVSGRYTQYF.

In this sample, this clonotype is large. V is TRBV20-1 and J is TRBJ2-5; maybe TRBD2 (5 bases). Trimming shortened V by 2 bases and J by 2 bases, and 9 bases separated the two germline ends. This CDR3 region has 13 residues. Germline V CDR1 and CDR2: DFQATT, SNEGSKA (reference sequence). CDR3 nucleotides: TGCAGTGCTAGATCGGGGATACAAGAGACCCAGTACTTC. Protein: CSARSGIQETQYF.

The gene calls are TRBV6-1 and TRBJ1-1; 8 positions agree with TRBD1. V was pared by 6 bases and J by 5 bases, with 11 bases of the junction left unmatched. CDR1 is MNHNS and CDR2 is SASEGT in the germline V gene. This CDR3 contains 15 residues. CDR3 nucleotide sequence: TGTGCCAGCAGAGGGGGCAGGACAGGGATGACTGAAGCTTTCTTT. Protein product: CASRGGRTGMTEAFF.

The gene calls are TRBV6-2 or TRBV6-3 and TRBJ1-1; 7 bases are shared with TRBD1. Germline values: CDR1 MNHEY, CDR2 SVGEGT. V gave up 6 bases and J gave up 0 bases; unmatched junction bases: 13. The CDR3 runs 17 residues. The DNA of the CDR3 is TGTGCCAGCAGCAGGGGGGGACTGGACGCCATGAACACTGAAGCTTTCTTT. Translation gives CASSRGGLDAMNTEAFF.

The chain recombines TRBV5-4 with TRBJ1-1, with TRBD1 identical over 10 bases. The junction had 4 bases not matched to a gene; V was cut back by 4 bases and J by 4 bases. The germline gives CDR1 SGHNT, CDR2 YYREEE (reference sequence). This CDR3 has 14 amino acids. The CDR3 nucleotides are TGTGCCAGCAGCCGGGGACAGGGGAGCACTGAAGCTTTCTTT. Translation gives CASSRGQGSTEAFF.

The CDR3 protein is CASSPGLAGFPETQYF. CDR3 DNA: TGTGCCAGCTCACCAGGGCTAGCGGGATTTCCAGAGACCCAGTACTTC. The chain uses TRBV18 and TRBJ2-5, with 9 bases matching TRBD2. Germline lookup yields CDR1 KGHSH and CDR2 LQKENI. CDR3 size: 16 residues. V shed 2 bases and J 4 bases; nucleotides not matched to a gene: 8.

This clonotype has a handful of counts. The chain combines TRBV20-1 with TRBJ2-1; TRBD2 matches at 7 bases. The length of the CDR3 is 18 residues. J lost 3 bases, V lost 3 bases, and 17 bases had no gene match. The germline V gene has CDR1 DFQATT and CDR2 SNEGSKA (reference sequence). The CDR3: CSARTLRASGGYYNEQFF. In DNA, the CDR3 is TGCAGTGCTAGGACTTTACGGGCTAGCGGAGGGTACTACAATGAGCAGTTCTTC.

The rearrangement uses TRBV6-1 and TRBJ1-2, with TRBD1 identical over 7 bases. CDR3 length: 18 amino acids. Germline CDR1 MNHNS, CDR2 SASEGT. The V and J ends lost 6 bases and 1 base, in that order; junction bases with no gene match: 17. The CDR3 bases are TGTGCCAGCAGAAACGAGTCCCCCCGGGACAGAGTTAACTATGGCTACACCTTC. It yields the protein CASRNESPRDRVNYGYTF.

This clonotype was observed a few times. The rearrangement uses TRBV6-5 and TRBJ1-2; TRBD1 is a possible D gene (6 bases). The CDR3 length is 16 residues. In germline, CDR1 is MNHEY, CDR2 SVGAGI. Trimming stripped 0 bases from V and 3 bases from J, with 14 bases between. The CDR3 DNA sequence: TGTGCCAGCAGTTACTCGGGCGGGGGGCCGTACTATGGCTACACCTTC. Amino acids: CASSYSGGGPYYGYTF.

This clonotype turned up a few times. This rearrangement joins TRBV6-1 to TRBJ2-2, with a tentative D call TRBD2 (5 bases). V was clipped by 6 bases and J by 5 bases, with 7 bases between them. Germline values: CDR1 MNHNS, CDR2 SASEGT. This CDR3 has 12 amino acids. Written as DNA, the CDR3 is TGTGCCAGCAGCCGGACTACCGGGGAGCTGTTTTTT. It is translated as CASSRTTGELFF.

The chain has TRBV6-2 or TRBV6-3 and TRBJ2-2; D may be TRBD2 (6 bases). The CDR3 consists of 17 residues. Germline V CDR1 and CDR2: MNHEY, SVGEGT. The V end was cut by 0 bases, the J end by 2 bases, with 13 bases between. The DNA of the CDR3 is TGTGCCAGCAGTTACTCGTGGGGGACTCCCAACACCGGGGAGCTGTTTTTT. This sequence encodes CASSYSWGTPNTGELFF.

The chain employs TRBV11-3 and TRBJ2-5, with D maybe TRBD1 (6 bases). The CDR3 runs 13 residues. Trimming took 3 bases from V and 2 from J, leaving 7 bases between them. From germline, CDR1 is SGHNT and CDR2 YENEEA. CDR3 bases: TGTGCCAGCAGCTTCGGACAGCAAGAGACCCAGTACTTC. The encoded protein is CASSFGQQETQYF.

In DNA form, the CDR3 reads TGTGCCAGTAGCAGGGACAACTACAATGAGCAGTTCTTC. Its protein product is CASSRDNYNEQFF. This rearrangement joins TRBV19 to TRBJ2-1; possibly TRBD1 for D (6 bases). Trimming took off 6 bases at V and 3 bases at J, with 9 bases between the two ends. This CDR3 spans 13 amino acids. The germline gives CDR1 LNHDA, CDR2 SQIVND (reference sequence). The full variable domain, completed using reference TRBV19 and TRBJ2-1, is DGGITQSPKYLFRKEGQNVTLSCEQNLNHDAMYWYRQDPGQGLRLIYYSQIVNDFQKGDIAEGYSVSREKKESFPLTVTSAQKNPTAFYLCASSRDNYNEQFFGPGTRLTVL.

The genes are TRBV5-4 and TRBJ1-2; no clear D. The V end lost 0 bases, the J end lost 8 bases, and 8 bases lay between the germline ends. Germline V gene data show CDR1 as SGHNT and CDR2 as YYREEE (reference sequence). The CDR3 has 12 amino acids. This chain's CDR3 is CASSLGGYGYTF. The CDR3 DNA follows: TGTGCCAGCAGCTTGGGAGGTTACGGCTACACCTTC.

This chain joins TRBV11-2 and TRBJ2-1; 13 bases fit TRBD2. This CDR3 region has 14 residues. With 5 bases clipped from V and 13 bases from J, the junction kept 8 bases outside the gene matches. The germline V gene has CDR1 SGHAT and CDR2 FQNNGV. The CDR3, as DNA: TGTGCCAGCAGCACCAGGACTAGCGGGAGCCCCCAGTTCTTC. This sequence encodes CASSTRTSGSPQFF.